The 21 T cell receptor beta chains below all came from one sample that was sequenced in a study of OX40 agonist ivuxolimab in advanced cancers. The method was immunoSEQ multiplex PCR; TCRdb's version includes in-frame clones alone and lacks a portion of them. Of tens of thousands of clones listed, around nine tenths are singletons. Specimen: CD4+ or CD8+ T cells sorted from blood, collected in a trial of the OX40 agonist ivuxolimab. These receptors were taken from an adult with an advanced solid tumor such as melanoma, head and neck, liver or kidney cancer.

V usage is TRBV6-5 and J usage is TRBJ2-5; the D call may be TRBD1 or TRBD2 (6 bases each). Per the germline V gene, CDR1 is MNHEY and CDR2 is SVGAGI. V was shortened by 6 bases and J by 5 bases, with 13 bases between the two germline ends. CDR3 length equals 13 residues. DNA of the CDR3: TGTGCCAGCAGGAGGGGGGCAGGTGAGACCCAGTACTTC. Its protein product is CASRRGAGETQYF.

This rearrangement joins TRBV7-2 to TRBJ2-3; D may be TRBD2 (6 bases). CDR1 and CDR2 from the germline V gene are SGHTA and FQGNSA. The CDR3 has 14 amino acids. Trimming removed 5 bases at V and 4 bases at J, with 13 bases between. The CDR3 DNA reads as TGTGCCAGCAGCGCGATGCTAGCGTCAGATACGCAGTATTTT. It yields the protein CASSAMLASDTQYF.

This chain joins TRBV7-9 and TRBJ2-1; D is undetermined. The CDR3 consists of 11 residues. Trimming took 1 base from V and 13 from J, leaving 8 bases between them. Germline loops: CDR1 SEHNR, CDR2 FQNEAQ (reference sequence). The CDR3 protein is CASSLGVEQFF. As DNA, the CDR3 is TGTGCCAGCAGCTTAGGAGTGGAACAGTTCTTC. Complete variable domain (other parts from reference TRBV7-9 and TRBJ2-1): DTGVSQNPRHKITKRGQNVTFRCDPISEHNRLYWYRQTLGQGPEFLTYFQNEAQLEKSRLLSDRFSAERPKGSFSTLEIQRTEQGDSAMYLCASSLGVEQFFGPGTRLTVL.

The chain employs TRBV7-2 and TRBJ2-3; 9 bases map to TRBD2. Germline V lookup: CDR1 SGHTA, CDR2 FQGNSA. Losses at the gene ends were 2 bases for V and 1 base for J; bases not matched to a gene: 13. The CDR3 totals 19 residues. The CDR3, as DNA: TGTGCCAGCAGCTTATATTTTAGCGGGGGCCGGAGCGGCACAGATACGCAGTATTTT. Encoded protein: CASSLYFSGGRSGTDTQYF.

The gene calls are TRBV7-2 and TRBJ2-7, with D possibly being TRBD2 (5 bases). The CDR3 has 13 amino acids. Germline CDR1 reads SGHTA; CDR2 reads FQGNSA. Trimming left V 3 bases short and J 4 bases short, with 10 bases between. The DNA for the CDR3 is TGTGCCAGCAGCTTGGCGGGTCTTTACGAGCAGTACTTC. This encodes CASSLAGLYEQYF.

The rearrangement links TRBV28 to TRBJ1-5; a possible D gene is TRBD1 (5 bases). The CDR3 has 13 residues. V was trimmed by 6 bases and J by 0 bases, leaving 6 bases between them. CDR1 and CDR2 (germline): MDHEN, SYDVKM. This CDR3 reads CASSRDSNQPQHF. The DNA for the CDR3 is TGTGCCAGCAGCAGGGATAGCAATCAGCCCCAGCATTTT. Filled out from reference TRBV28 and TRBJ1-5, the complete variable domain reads DVKVTQSSRYLVKRTGEKVFLECVQDMDHENMFWYRQDPGLGLRLIYFSYDVKMKEKGDIPEGYSVSREKKERFSLILESASTNQTSMYLCASSRDSNQPQHFGDGTRLSIL.

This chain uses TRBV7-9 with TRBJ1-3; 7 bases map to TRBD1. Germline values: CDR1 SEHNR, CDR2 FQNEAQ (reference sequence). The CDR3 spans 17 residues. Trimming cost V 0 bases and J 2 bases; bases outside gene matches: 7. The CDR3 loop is CASSLAQRQGTGNTIYF. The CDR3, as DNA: TGTGCCAGCAGCTTAGCGCAGAGACAGGGAACTGGAAACACCATATATTTT.

CDR3 amino acids: CASRGDRSLNTEAFF. CDR3 nucleotide sequence: TGTGCCAGCAGGGGAGACAGGAGCTTGAACACTGAAGCTTTCTTT. The V and J genes are TRBV6-1 and TRBJ1-1; TRBD1 might be the D (6 bases). V lost 6 bases, J lost 0 bases, and 14 bases lay in between. The length of the CDR3 is 15 residues. Looked up from germline, CDR1 is MNHNS and CDR2 is SASEGT.

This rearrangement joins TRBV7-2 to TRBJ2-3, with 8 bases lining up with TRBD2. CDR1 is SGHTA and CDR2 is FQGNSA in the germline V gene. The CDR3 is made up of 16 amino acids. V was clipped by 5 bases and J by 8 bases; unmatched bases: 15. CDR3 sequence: CASSAAGTSSPGTQYF. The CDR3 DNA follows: TGTGCCAGCAGCGCGGCCGGGACTAGTAGTCCGGGTACGCAGTATTTT.

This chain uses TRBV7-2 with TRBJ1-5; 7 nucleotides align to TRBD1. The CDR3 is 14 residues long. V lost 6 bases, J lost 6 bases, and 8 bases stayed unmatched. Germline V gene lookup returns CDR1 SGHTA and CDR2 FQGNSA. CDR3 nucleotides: TGTGCCAGCAGATGGGACAGCGGGTCTCAGCCCCAGCATTTT. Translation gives CASRWDSGSQPQHF.

CDR3: CASSFRGSGTEAFF. CDR3 DNA: TGTGCCAGCAGCTTTCGGGGTTCGGGGACTGAAGCTTTCTTT. This chain connects TRBV5-4 to TRBJ1-1; D is ambiguous. V was pared by 2 bases and J by 5 bases, with 13 bases between. This CDR3 spans 14 amino acids. Germline V gene lookup returns CDR1 SGHNT and CDR2 YYREEE (reference sequence). Full variable domain (remainder filled in from reference TRBV5-4 and TRBJ1-1): ETGVTQSPTHLIKTRGQQVTLRCSSQSGHNTVSWYQQALGQGPQFIFQYYREEENGRGNFPPRFSGLQFPNYSSELNVNALELDDSALYLCASSFRGSGTEAFFGQGTRLTVV.

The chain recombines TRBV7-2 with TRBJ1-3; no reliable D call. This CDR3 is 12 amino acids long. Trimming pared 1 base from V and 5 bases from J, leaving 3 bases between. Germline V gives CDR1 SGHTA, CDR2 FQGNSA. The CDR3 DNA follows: TGTGCCAGCAGCTTAGTAAGAAACACCATATATTTT. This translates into CASSLVRNTIYF.

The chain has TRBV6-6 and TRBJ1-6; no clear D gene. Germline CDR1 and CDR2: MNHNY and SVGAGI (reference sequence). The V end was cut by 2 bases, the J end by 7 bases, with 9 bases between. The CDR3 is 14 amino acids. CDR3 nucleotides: TGTGCCAGCAGTTACCGACACCTAAATTCACCCCTCCACTTT. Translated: CASSYRHLNSPLHF.

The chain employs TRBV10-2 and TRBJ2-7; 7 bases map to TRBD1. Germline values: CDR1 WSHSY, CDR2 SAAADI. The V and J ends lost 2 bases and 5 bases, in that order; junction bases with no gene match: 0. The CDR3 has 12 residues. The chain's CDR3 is CASSEQGDEQYF. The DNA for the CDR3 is TGCGCCAGCAGTGAGCAGGGGGACGAGCAGTACTTC.

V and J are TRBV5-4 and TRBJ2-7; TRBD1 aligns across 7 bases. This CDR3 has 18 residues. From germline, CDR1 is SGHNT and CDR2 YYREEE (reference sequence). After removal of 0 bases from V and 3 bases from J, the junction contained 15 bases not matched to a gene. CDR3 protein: CASSLVWDSRASGYEQYF. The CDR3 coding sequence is TGTGCCAGCAGCTTGGTTTGGGACAGCCGGGCCAGTGGCTACGAGCAGTACTTC.

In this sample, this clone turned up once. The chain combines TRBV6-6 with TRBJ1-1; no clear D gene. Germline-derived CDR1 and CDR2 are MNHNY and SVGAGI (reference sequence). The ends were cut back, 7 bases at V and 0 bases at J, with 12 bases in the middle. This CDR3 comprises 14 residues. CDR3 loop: CASTSVGMNTEAFF. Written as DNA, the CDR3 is TGTGCCAGCACCTCGGTTGGAATGAACACTGAAGCTTTCTTT.

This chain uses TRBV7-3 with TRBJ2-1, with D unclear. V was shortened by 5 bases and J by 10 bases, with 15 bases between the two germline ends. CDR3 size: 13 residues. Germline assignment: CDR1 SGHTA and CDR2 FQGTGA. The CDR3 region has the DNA TGTGCCAGCAGCAGTTCCGCGCTGCGGGAGCAGTTCTTC. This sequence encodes CASSSSALREQFF.

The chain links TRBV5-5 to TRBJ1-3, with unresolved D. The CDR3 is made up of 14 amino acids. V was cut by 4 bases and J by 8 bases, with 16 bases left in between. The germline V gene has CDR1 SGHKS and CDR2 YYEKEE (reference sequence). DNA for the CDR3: TGTGCCAGCAGCCGAGGAGAGGGCATTGACACCATATATTTT. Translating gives CASSRGEGIDTIYF.

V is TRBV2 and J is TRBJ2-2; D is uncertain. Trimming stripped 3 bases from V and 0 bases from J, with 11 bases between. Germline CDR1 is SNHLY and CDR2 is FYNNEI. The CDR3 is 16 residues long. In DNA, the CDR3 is TGTGCCAGCAGTGAGTTGTCAGCGACGAACACCGGGGAGCTGTTTTTT. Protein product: CASSELSATNTGELFF.

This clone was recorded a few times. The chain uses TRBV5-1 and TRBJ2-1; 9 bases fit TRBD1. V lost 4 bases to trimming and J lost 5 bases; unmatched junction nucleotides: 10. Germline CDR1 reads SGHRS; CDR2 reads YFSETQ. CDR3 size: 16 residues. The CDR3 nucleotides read TGCGCCAGCAGCCAGGAACAGGGGGCGATAGACAATGAGCAGTTCTTC. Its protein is CASSQEQGAIDNEQFF.

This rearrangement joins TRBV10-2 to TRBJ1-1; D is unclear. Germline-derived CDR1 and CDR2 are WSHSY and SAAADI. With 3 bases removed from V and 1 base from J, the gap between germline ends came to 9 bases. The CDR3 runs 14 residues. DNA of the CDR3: TGCGCCAGCAGTGATCCGTCAGAGAACACTGAAGCTTTCTTT. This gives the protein CASSDPSENTEAFF.